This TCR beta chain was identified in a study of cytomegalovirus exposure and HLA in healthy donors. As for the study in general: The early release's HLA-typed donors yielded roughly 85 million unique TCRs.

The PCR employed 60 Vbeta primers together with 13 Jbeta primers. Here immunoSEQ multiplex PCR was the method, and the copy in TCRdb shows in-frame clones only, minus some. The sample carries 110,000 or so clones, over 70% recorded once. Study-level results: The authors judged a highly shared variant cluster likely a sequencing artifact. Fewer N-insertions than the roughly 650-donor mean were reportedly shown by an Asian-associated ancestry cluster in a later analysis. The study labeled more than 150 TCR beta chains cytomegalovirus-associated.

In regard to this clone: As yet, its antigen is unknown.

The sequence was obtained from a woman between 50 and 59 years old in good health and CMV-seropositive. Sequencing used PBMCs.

The CDR3 region is CASSLGFGGTALEKLFF. The CDR3 nucleotides are TGCGCCAGCAGCTTGGGTTTTGGCGGGACCGCCCTTGAAAAACTGTTTTTT. The gene calls are TRBV5-1 and TRBJ1-4; D is perhaps TRBD1 (5 bases). The CDR3 loop spans 17 amino acids. Germline V gene lookup returns CDR1 SGHRS and CDR2 YFSETQ. Trimming removed 0 bases from V and 7 bases from J, with 19 bases in between.